The rows below give T cell receptor beta chains drawn from one sample of a study of cytomegalovirus exposure and HLA in healthy donors. Some clones are missing from TCRdb's copy, which holds only in-frame ones; the method was immunoSEQ multiplex PCR. Of approximately 210,000 clones listed, 82% are singletons. Sequenced sample: PBMCs. All receptors come from a man aged 35-49 years in good health and CMV-seropositive. Each CDR3 is given with its conserved first and last residue. Fields, in order: D gene, J gene, V gene, clone size, CDR3 protein, CDR3 DNA. A D gene is named only where the DNA matches it firmly. Expanded clones get a size class; other rows say once, few or many, or leave the size out.

d_gene: NA; j_gene: TRBJ2-7; v_gene: TRBV11-2; abundance: NA; CDR3aa: CATRAASDREQYF; CDR3nt: TGTGCCACCAGGGCGGCCTCCGACCGGGAGCAGTACTTC
d_gene: TRBD2; j_gene: TRBJ2-1; v_gene: TRBV7-8; abundance: NA; CDR3aa: CASSLGGGSGRWGDEQFF; CDR3nt: TGTGCCAGCAGCTTGGGAGGTGGTAGCGGGAGGTGGGGCGATGAGCAGTTCTTC
d_gene: TRBD2; j_gene: TRBJ2-1; v_gene: TRBV5-8; abundance: NA; CDR3aa: CASSMAGAHNEQFF; CDR3nt: TGTGCCAGCAGCATGGCGGGAGCACACAATGAGCAGTTCTTC
d_gene: TRBD2; j_gene: TRBJ2-1; v_gene: TRBV28; abundance: once; CDR3aa: CASLLRPGLAAMFF; CDR3nt: TGTGCCAGCCTCTTACGACCGGGACTAGCAGCGATGTTCTTC
d_gene: TRBD1; j_gene: TRBJ2-7; v_gene: TRBV5-1; abundance: few; CDR3aa: CASSLTGGTDEQYF; CDR3nt: TGCGCCAGCAGCTTGACAGGGGGCACCGACGAGCAGTACTTC
d_gene: TRBD2; j_gene: TRBJ2-3; v_gene: TRBV4-2; abundance: NA; CDR3aa: CASSQDRPSGRATDTQYF; CDR3nt: TGTGCCAGCAGCCAAGATCGGCCTAGCGGGAGGGCCACAGATACGCAGTATTTT
d_gene: NA; j_gene: TRBJ2-1; v_gene: TRBV11-2; abundance: once; CDR3aa: CASSLVDNEQFF; CDR3nt: TGTGCCAGCAGCTTAGTAGATAATGAGCAGTTCTTC
d_gene: NA; j_gene: TRBJ1-4; v_gene: TRBV6-5; abundance: NA; CDR3aa: CASSYGQTATNEKLFF; CDR3nt: TGTGCCAGCAGTTACGGTCAGACTGCAACTAATGAAAAACTGTTTTTT
d_gene: TRBD2; j_gene: TRBJ2-1; v_gene: TRBV30; abundance: NA; CDR3aa: CAWKRELRDEQFF; CDR3nt: TGTGCCTGGAAGCGGGAGTTACGTGATGAGCAGTTCTTC
d_gene: NA; j_gene: TRBJ1-2; v_gene: TRBV28; abundance: NA; CDR3aa: CASSFNREYYGYTF; CDR3nt: TGTGCCAGCAGTTTTAACAGGGAATACTATGGCTACACCTTC
d_gene: NA; j_gene: TRBJ2-1; v_gene: TRBV19; abundance: NA; CDR3aa: CASSMAGSSYNEQFF; CDR3nt: TGTGCCAGTAGTATGGCGGGGAGCTCCTACAATGAGCAGTTCTTC
d_gene: NA; j_gene: TRBJ2-7; v_gene: TRBV5-1; abundance: NA; CDR3aa: CASSDPGTYEQYF; CDR3nt: TGCGCCAGCAGCGACCCGGGGACCTACGAGCAGTACTTC
d_gene: NA; j_gene: TRBJ2-3; v_gene: TRBV4-2; abundance: few; CDR3aa: CASSQEALADTQYF; CDR3nt: TGTGCCAGCAGCCAAGAGGCCCTGGCAGATACGCAGTATTTT
d_gene: NA; j_gene: TRBJ2-7; v_gene: TRBV4-1; abundance: NA; CDR3aa: CASSQVFGSSYEQYF; CDR3nt: TGCGCCAGCAGCCAAGTGTTCGGGAGCTCCTACGAGCAGTACTTC
d_gene: TRBD2; j_gene: TRBJ2-1; v_gene: TRBV6-1; abundance: few; CDR3aa: CASSGGLARNNEQFF; CDR3nt: TGTGCCAGCAGTGGCGGACTAGCGCGAAACAATGAGCAGTTCTTC
d_gene: TRBD2; j_gene: TRBJ2-3; v_gene: TRBV6-1; abundance: NA; CDR3aa: CATSLAGNTDTQYF; CDR3nt: TGTGCCACCTCCCTAGCGGGGAACACAGATACGCAGTATTTT
d_gene: TRBD2; j_gene: TRBJ2-5; v_gene: TRBV4-1; abundance: NA; CDR3aa: CASSQDRGYPSLSGRADETQYF; CDR3nt: TGCGCCAGCAGCCAAGATCGGGGGTATCCCTCGTTAAGCGGGAGGGCCGACGAGACCCAGTACTTC
d_gene: NA; j_gene: TRBJ2-1; v_gene: TRBV7-9; abundance: NA; CDR3aa: CASRPTYSYNEQFF; CDR3nt: TGTGCCAGCAGACCGACATACTCCTACAATGAGCAGTTCTTC
d_gene: TRBD2; j_gene: TRBJ2-1; v_gene: TRBV19; abundance: once; CDR3aa: CASSLAGYNEQFF; CDR3nt: TGTGCCAGTAGTCTAGCGGGATACAATGAGCAGTTCTTC
d_gene: NA; j_gene: TRBJ1-2; v_gene: TRBV5-1; abundance: NA; CDR3aa: CASSATGFEGYTF; CDR3nt: TGCGCCAGCAGCGCCACAGGGTTCGAAGGCTACACCTTC
d_gene: TRBD2; j_gene: TRBJ2-3; v_gene: TRBV7-2; abundance: NA; CDR3aa: CASSLVRGSAGAADTQYF; CDR3nt: TGTGCCAGCAGCTTAGTTCGGGGTTCGGCGGGAGCAGCAGATACGCAGTATTTT
d_gene: NA; j_gene: TRBJ1-1; v_gene: TRBV19; abundance: NA; CDR3aa: CASNMGGGTEAFF; CDR3nt: TGTGCCAGTAACATGGGCGGGGGGACTGAAGCTTTCTTT
d_gene: NA; j_gene: TRBJ1-5; v_gene: TRBV27; abundance: NA; CDR3aa: CASSPPGRTPQHF; CDR3nt: TGTGCCAGCAGCCCTCCGGGAAGGACGCCTCAGCATTTT
d_gene: NA; j_gene: TRBJ2-7; v_gene: TRBV4-2; abundance: NA; CDR3aa: CASSQGRASLYEQYF; CDR3nt: TGTGCCAGCAGCCAAGGGAGGGCTAGCCTCTACGAGCAGTACTTC
d_gene: TRBD1; j_gene: TRBJ1-2; v_gene: TRBV25-1; abundance: NA; CDR3aa: CASRGTALGYTF; CDR3nt: TGTGCCAGCCGAGGGACAGCCCTAGGTTACACCTTC
d_gene: NA; j_gene: TRBJ2-1; v_gene: TRBV6-5; abundance: NA; CDR3aa: CASSYQGFYNEQFF; CDR3nt: TGTGCCAGCAGTTATCAGGGGTTCTACAATGAGCAGTTCTTC
d_gene: NA; j_gene: TRBJ2-1; v_gene: TRBV19; abundance: NA; CDR3aa: CASSILRSHYNEQFF; CDR3nt: TGTGCCAGTAGTATACTGAGGTCCCACTACAATGAGCAGTTCTTC
d_gene: TRBD2; j_gene: TRBJ2-2; v_gene: TRBV7-2; abundance: NA; CDR3aa: CASKSQGLAGVQTGELFF; CDR3nt: TGTGCCAGCAAATCCCAGGGACTAGCGGGAGTTCAGACCGGGGAGCTGTTTTTT
d_gene: TRBD2; j_gene: TRBJ2-3; v_gene: TRBV9; abundance: once; CDR3aa: CASSVGSGGPVDTQYF; CDR3nt: TGTGCCAGCAGCGTAGGATCGGGAGGGCCGGTAGATACGCAGTATTTT
d_gene: TRBD2; j_gene: TRBJ2-3; v_gene: TRBV6-5; abundance: NA; CDR3aa: CASTLAGVTDTQYF; CDR3nt: TGTGCCAGCACCTTAGCGGGAGTCACAGATACGCAGTATTTT
d_gene: NA; j_gene: TRBJ2-4; v_gene: TRBV19; abundance: NA; CDR3aa: CASSSNSGNIQYF; CDR3nt: TGTGCCAGTAGTAGCAACAGTGGGAACATTCAGTACTTC
d_gene: NA; j_gene: TRBJ2-3; v_gene: TRBV27; abundance: once; CDR3aa: CASSSGEGTDTQYF; CDR3nt: TGTGCCAGCAGTTCCGGGGAAGGCACAGATACGCAGTATTTT
d_gene: TRBD2; j_gene: TRBJ2-1; v_gene: TRBV19; abundance: NA; CDR3aa: CASSIAASGPYNEQFF; CDR3nt: TGTGCCAGTAGTATCGCCGCTAGCGGACCTTACAATGAGCAGTTCTTC
d_gene: TRBD2; j_gene: TRBJ2-2; v_gene: TRBV5-1; abundance: once; CDR3aa: CASSRTSGGGELFF; CDR3nt: TGCGCCAGCAGCCGGACTAGCGGGGGAGGGGAGCTGTTTTTT
d_gene: NA; j_gene: TRBJ2-7; v_gene: TRBV5-4; abundance: NA; CDR3aa: CASSSWDSGYEQYF; CDR3nt: TGTGCCAGCAGCTCGTGGGATAGCGGTTACGAGCAGTACTTC
d_gene: TRBD1; j_gene: TRBJ2-7; v_gene: TRBV7-3; abundance: NA; CDR3aa: CASSLRGGTGGDEQYF; CDR3nt: TGTGCCAGCAGCCTCAGGGGGGGGACAGGGGGTGACGAGCAGTACTTC
d_gene: NA; j_gene: TRBJ2-5; v_gene: TRBV2; abundance: NA; CDR3aa: CASSEGGVGETQYF; CDR3nt: TGTGCCAGCAGTGAAGGGGGGGTGGGGGAGACCCAGTACTTC
d_gene: NA; j_gene: TRBJ1-3; v_gene: TRBV6-5; abundance: NA; CDR3aa: CASSSGPEGGNTIYF; CDR3nt: TGTGCCAGCAGTTCCGGGCCAGAGGGCGGAAACACCATATATTTT
d_gene: TRBD1; j_gene: TRBJ2-7; v_gene: TRBV27; abundance: NA; CDR3aa: CASSRRSGTGVEQYF; CDR3nt: TGTGCCAGCAGCCGCAGATCCGGGACAGGGGTCGAGCAGTACTTC
d_gene: NA; j_gene: TRBJ1-1; v_gene: TRBV6-6; abundance: NA; CDR3aa: CASSYSGRGDTEAFF; CDR3nt: TGTGCCAGCAGTTACTCGGGCCGGGGGGACACTGAAGCTTTCTTT
d_gene: NA; j_gene: TRBJ1-5; v_gene: TRBV29-1; abundance: NA; CDR3aa: CSVRDTYSNQPQHF; CDR3nt: TGCAGCGTCCGGGACACCTATAGCAATCAGCCCCAGCATTTT
d_gene: TRBD1; j_gene: TRBJ2-7; v_gene: TRBV5-1; abundance: NA; CDR3aa: CASSLAGTDLLEQYF; CDR3nt: TGCGCCAGCAGCTTGGCCGGGACAGACCTTCTGGAGCAGTACTTC
d_gene: NA; j_gene: TRBJ1-1; v_gene: TRBV29-1; abundance: NA; CDR3aa: CSVDNGGSYTEAFF; CDR3nt: TGCAGCGTTGATAATGGGGGGTCTTACACTGAAGCTTTCTTT
d_gene: TRBD2; j_gene: TRBJ2-7; v_gene: TRBV5-1; abundance: NA; CDR3aa: CASSSGLAGGNNEQYF; CDR3nt: TGCGCCAGCAGCTCGGGACTAGCGGGAGGGAACAACGAGCAGTACTTC
d_gene: TRBD1; j_gene: TRBJ1-2; v_gene: TRBV30; abundance: NA; CDR3aa: CAWRTGRFIDNYGYTF; CDR3nt: TGTGCCTGGAGGACAGGGCGGTTCATTGATAACTATGGCTACACCTTC
d_gene: NA; j_gene: TRBJ1-4; v_gene: TRBV5-4; abundance: once; CDR3aa: CASSLGDRLATNEKLFF; CDR3nt: TGTGCCAGCAGCTTGGGAGACAGACTTGCAACTAATGAAAAACTGTTTTTT
d_gene: TRBD2; j_gene: TRBJ2-2; v_gene: TRBV7-3; abundance: few; CDR3aa: CASSSGTITGELFF; CDR3nt: TGTGCCAGCAGCTCAGGGACTATTACCGGGGAGCTGTTTTTT